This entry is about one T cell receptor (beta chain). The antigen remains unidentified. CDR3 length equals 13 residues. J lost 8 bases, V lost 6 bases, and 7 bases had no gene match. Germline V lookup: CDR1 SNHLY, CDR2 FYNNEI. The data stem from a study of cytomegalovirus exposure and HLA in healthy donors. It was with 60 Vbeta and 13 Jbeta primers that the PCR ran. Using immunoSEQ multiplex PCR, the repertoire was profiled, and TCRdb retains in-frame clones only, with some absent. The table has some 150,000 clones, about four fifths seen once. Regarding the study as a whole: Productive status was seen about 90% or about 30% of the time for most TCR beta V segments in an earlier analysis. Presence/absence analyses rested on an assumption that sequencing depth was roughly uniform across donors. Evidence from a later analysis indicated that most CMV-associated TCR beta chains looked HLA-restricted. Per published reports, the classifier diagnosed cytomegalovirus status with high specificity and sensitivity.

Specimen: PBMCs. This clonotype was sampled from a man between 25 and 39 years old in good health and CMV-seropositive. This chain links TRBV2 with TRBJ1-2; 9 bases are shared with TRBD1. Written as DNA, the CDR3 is TGTGCCAGCAGCGCCGGGACAGGGCAGGGCTACACCTTC. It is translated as CASSAGTGQGYTF.